The 24 T cell receptor beta chains below were found in one sample sequenced in a study of blood T cell repertoires in COVID-19. Generated by immunoSEQ multiplex PCR, the TCRdb table keeps only in-frame clones and is missing some. The sample holds roughly 230,000 clones; around 86% are singletons and the top ten take roughly 7.2%. Specimen: PBMCs or T cells enriched from blood (not recorded which). These receptors came from a man aged 25-40 years in a cohort exposed to, infected with or recovered from COVID-19 (not recorded which).

This rearrangement joins TRBV19 to TRBJ1-6, with TRBD1 matching 7 bases. CDR3 length equals 15 residues. The germline V gene has CDR1 LNHDA and CDR2 SQIVND (reference sequence). J was trimmed by 7 bases and V by 5 bases; bases with no gene match: 8. The CDR3 sequence: CASSLRDSPNSPLHF. As DNA, the CDR3 is TGTGCCAGTAGTCTCCGGGACAGCCCGAATTCACCCCTCCACTTT.

The chain employs TRBV6-5 and TRBJ1-2; TRBD1 agrees at 7 bases. The V gene end was trimmed by 7 bases and the J gene end by 0 bases; junction bases not matched to a gene: 8. The germline V gene encodes CDR1 MNHEY and CDR2 SVGAGI. This CDR3 has 15 amino acids. In nucleotides, the CDR3 is TGTGCCAGCACCATCGACAGGGTAGCTAACTATGGCTACACCTTC. Translation: CASTIDRVANYGYTF.

The CDR3 here is CASSQPSSGRASSYNEQFF. The CDR3 DNA reads TGTGCCAGCAGCCAACCTTCTAGCGGGAGGGCCTCATCCTACAATGAGCAGTTCTTC. The gene calls are TRBV14 and TRBJ2-1; 12 bases fit TRBD2. The CDR3 covers 19 residues. The ends lost 2 bases at V and 1 base at J; junction bases unmatched: 9. Germline values: CDR1 SGHDN, CDR2 FVKESK.

The chain couples TRBV9 to TRBJ2-2; unclear D gene. Between the trimmed V and J ends, which lost 0 bases and 6 bases, there was a span of 9 bases. Germline-derived CDR1 and CDR2 are SGDLS and YYNGEE. The CDR3 runs 14 residues. CDR3 nucleotide sequence: TGTGCCAGCAGCGTAGCTCACAGAGCCGGGGAGCTGTTTTTT. Protein sequence: CASSVAHRAGELFF.

This clone was seen more than once but under ten times. This chain joins TRBV18 and TRBJ1-1, with D perhaps matching TRBD1 (6 bases). Trimming took off 1 base at V and 1 base at J, with 10 bases between the two ends. In germline, CDR1 is KGHSH, CDR2 LQKENI. This CDR3 has 15 amino acids. CDR3 DNA: TGTGCCAGCTCACCACTCGGCAGGGGGAACACTGAAGCTTTCTTT. It yields the protein CASSPLGRGNTEAFF.

DNA for the CDR3: TGTGCCAGCAGCTTGGCCCCCCACAGAATTGACTCCTACGAGCAGTACTTC. This encodes CASSLAPHRIDSYEQYF. The rearrangement uses TRBV5-6 and TRBJ2-7, with no clear D. V was pared by 0 bases and J by 0 bases, with 16 bases between. Germline assignment: CDR1 SGHDT and CDR2 YYEEEE. The CDR3 is made up of 17 amino acids. The variable domain in full, completed from reference TRBV5-6 and TRBJ2-7, reads DAGVTQSPTHLIKTRGQQVTLRCSPKSGHDTVSWYQQALGQGPQFIFQYYEEEERQRGNFPDRFSGHQFPNYSSELNVNALLLGDSALYLCASSLAPHRIDSYEQYFGPGTRLTVT.

The chain recombines TRBV5-1 with TRBJ2-1; weak D call: TRBD1 (5 bases). Trimming removed 0 bases from V and 2 bases from J, with 9 bases in between. Looked up from germline, CDR1 is SGHRS and CDR2 is YFSETQ. This CDR3 has 15 amino acids. For the CDR3, the DNA is TGCGCCAGCAGCTTGGAGGGGTCTCCCTACAATGAGCAGTTCTTC. Amino acid sequence: CASSLEGSPYNEQFF.

The rearrangement links TRBV12-5 to TRBJ2-5, with 8 bases matching TRBD1. J gave up 4 bases and V 5 bases, and 12 bases lay outside the gene matches. CDR1 and CDR2 from the germline V gene are LGHNT and FRNRAP. The CDR3 is 16 residues long. CDR3 nucleotides: TGTGCTAGTGGTAACGGACAGGGAAGAGGGGGAGAGACCCAGTACTTC. It translates to CASGNGQGRGGETQYF.

The V gene is TRBV28, the J gene TRBJ2-2; 12 nucleotides agree with TRBD2. Per the germline V gene, CDR1 is MDHEN and CDR2 is SYDVKM. This CDR3 comprises 16 residues. V was clipped by 4 bases and J by 5 bases; unmatched bases: 5. This chain's CDR3 is CASSSGLAGPTGELFF. The CDR3 nucleotides read TGTGCCAGCAGTTCAGGACTAGCGGGACCAACCGGGGAGCTGTTTTTT.

The chain uses TRBV7-9 and TRBJ1-5, with 9 bases matching TRBD1. J was trimmed by 6 bases and V by 5 bases; bases with no gene match: 11. The CDR3 sequence is 16 residues long. Per the germline V gene, CDR1 is SEHNR and CDR2 is FQNEAQ (reference sequence). CDR3 bases: TGTGCCAGCAGCCCCCCGGGACAGGGAAGAGGTCAGCCCCAGCATTTT. This sequence encodes CASSPPGQGRGQPQHF. Filled out from reference TRBV7-9 and TRBJ1-5, the complete variable domain reads DTGVSQNPRHKITKRGQNVTFRCDPISEHNRLYWYRQTLGQGPEFLTYFQNEAQLEKSRLLSDRFSAERPKGSFSTLEIQRTEQGDSAMYLCASSPPGQGRGQPQHFGDGTRLSIL.

This chain joins TRBV4-2 and TRBJ2-7, with a weak D call TRBD1 (5 bases). V lost 3 bases and J lost 6, with 12 bases in between. This CDR3 has 13 amino acids. CDR1 LGHNA and CDR2 YNFKEQ come from the germline V gene. The CDR3 sequence: CASSQDKPGEQYF. Written as DNA, the CDR3 is TGTGCCAGCAGCCAGGACAAACCAGGCGAGCAGTACTTC.

This chain uses TRBV3-1 (or the pseudogene TRBV3-2) with TRBJ2-5, with D possibly matching TRBD2 (6 bases). CDR3 size: 14 residues. V was clipped by 4 bases and J by 1 base, with 10 bases between them. Germline CDR1 LGHDT, CDR2 YNNKEL (reference sequence). The CDR3 sequence is CASSRRGSQETQYF. Written as DNA, the CDR3 is TGTGCCAGCAGCCGGAGGGGCAGCCAAGAGACCCAGTACTTC.

The chain couples TRBV7-9 to TRBJ2-7, with D maybe TRBD1 (5 bases). V shed 1 base and J shed 1 base, with 8 bases lying between them. CDR1 SEHNR and CDR2 FQNEAQ come from the germline V gene (reference sequence). This CDR3 is 14 amino acids long. CDR3 protein: CASSLVGDSYEQYF. The CDR3 DNA reads as TGTGCCAGCAGCTTAGTAGGGGATTCCTACGAGCAGTACTTC.

This clone was detected only once. The V and J genes are TRBV9 and TRBJ1-3; 8 bases agree with TRBD1. The V gene end was trimmed by 3 bases and the J gene end by 6 bases; junction bases not matched to a gene: 8. Germline CDR1 is SGDLS and CDR2 is YYNGEE. CDR3 length equals 15 residues. CDR3: CASSALTGAVNTIYF. Written as DNA, the CDR3 is TGTGCCAGCAGCGCGCTGACAGGGGCCGTAAACACCATATATTTT.

The CDR3 spells CATSDGQGGETQYF. The CDR3, as DNA: TGTGCCACCAGTGATGGACAGGGAGGAGAGACCCAGTACTTC. This rearrangement joins TRBV24-1 to TRBJ2-5; 8 bases map to TRBD1. The length of the CDR3 is 14 residues. Germline V CDR1 and CDR2: KGHDR, SFDVKD. J was trimmed by 4 bases and V by 3 bases; bases with no gene match: 3.

This chain connects TRBV10-3 to TRBJ2-1; TRBD2 aligns across 13 bases. Germline V gene lookup returns CDR1 ENHRY and CDR2 SYGVKD. V dropped 4 bases and J dropped 6; count of bases not matched to a gene: 3. This CDR3 spans 15 amino acids. CDR3 in amino acids: CAISGGLAGTNEQFF. The CDR3 bases are TGTGCCATCAGTGGGGGACTAGCGGGGACCAATGAGCAGTTCTTC.

The DNA of the CDR3 is TGTGCCAGCAACATCTCCGGTGCGGGAGATGTGGGCCACAATGAGCAGTTCTTC. It encodes CASNISGAGDVGHNEQFF. V and J are TRBV9 and TRBJ2-1; 7 bases are a match to TRBD2. Unmatched junction bases numbered 20, after V lost 6 bases and J lost 5 bases. The CDR3 consists of 18 residues. Germline CDR1 SGDLS, CDR2 YYNGEE.

This clone has a single count. The genes are TRBV5-1 and TRBJ1-2; 7 nucleotides match TRBD1. V gave up 4 bases and J gave up 1 base; unmatched junction bases: 4. Germline V gene data show CDR1 as SGHRS and CDR2 as YFSETQ. The CDR3 is 14 amino acids. CDR3 bases: TGCGCCAGCAGCGATGGACAGGTTAACTATGGCTACACCTTC. Its translation: CASSDGQVNYGYTF.

The chain joins TRBV2 to TRBJ1-1; 7 bases match TRBD1. The trim removed 3 bases at V and 1 base at J, leaving 8 bases unmatched. This CDR3 is built from 16 residues. Germline-derived CDR1 and CDR2 are SNHLY and FYNNEI. This chain's CDR3 is CASSEKGQPWNTEAFF. As DNA, the CDR3 is TGTGCCAGCAGTGAGAAGGGACAGCCCTGGAACACTGAAGCTTTCTTT.

This clone was counted a single time. CDR3 in amino acids: CASSEARGLAAQLAKNIQYF. The CDR3 DNA reads as TGTGCCAGCAGTGAAGCGAGGGGACTAGCGGCTCAACTAGCCAAAAACATTCAGTACTTC. V is TRBV2 and J is TRBJ2-4, with 11 bases that match TRBD2. The germline V gene has CDR1 SNHLY and CDR2 FYNNEI. CDR3 length: 20 residues. V lost 0 bases and J lost 0; bases outside the gene matches: 10.

This chain joins TRBV2 and TRBJ2-2; no clear D. Per the germline V gene, CDR1 is SNHLY and CDR2 is FYNNEI. Trimming pared 8 bases from V and 5 bases from J, leaving 12 bases between. The CDR3 is made up of 13 amino acids. CDR3 sequence reads: CASGVVYTGELFF. CDR3 bases: TGTGCCAGCGGAGTAGTTTATACCGGGGAGCTGTTTTTT.

This clone has only a few counts. The CDR3 DNA sequence: TGTGCCAGCAGCGCCAGCCCGGCAGGGGATCAGCCCCAGCATTTT. Translated: CASSASPAGDQPQHF. The chain recombines TRBV11-2 with TRBJ1-5; D is possibly TRBD1 (6 bases). The CDR3 sequence is 15 residues long. V was clipped by 5 bases and J by 5 bases, with 16 bases between them. Germline CDR1 and CDR2: SGHAT and FQNNGV.

This chain joins TRBV7-9 and TRBJ2-7; possibly TRBD2 for D (6 bases). The CDR3 sequence is 14 residues long. Germline V gene lookup returns CDR1 SEHNR and CDR2 FQNEAQ (reference sequence). V was shortened by 4 bases and J by 4 bases, with 14 bases between the two germline ends. The CDR3 DNA follows: TGTGCCAGCAGCTCGCGGGACCCCACTTACGAGCAGTACTTC. Protein: CASSSRDPTYEQYF.

This chain joins TRBV19 and TRBJ1-2, with D possibly TRBD1 on 6 matching bases. The V gene lost 0 bases and the J gene lost 6 bases, with 11 bases spanning the gap. The CDR3 runs to 14 residues. Germline V gene sequence: CDR1 LNHDA, CDR2 SQIVND (reference sequence). The CDR3 nucleotides read TGTGCCAGTAGTATAGAGGAAGCAGGGGATGGCTACACCTTC. Translated, it gives CASSIEEAGDGYTF.